Here is one TCR beta chain with its context. This clonotype was detected many times. No cognate antigen has been identified for it. Base qualities are not provided; no much larger clone lies one nucleotide away. These data belong to a study of T-cell reconstitution after alpha-beta-depleted transplantation in children (dated by TCRdb to the mid-2010s). The study in broad terms: The study quantitatively tracked T-cell immune reconstitution after TCRalphabeta/CD19-depleted allogeneic hematopoietic cell transplantation in children using TCR repertoire profiling.

The library was prepared using PCR. The sequencing machine was an Illumina HiSeq 2500. To normalize quantification of the TCRbeta repertoire, the TCR libraries were built with molecular barcoding that relied on unique molecular identifiers. Clones were called with MiXCR by TCRdb after fastp trimmed the public reads at Q25, and only in-frame beta chains were retained. Rows are unified per CDR3 protein, each entry keeping the most common DNA and genes. The sample table contains about 460,000 distinct CDR3 sequences; only one count was recorded for around 12% of them. The ten largest clones take up about 5% of the sample. Via the germline V gene, CDR1 is MNHEY and CDR2 SVGAGI. The CDR3 goes from the cysteine to the phenylalanine over 17 residues. CDR3 DNA is the only sequence kept; it has 51 bases, read in frame from the first base. Deletion took 0 bases off V and 0 bases off J, with a span of 9 bases between the germline ends.

The rearranged chain carries TRBV6-5 and TRBJ2-6; no D gene can be assigned with confidence. The specimen comprised PBMCs from the stem cell graft donor, sampled from the stem cell graft. This clonotype originated in a human donor who donated a stem cell graft to a child with combined immunodeficiency. The DNA sequence is given as TGTGCCAGCAGTTACTCGTCGGGCAGCTCTGGGGCCAACGTCCTGACTTTC. Translation gives CASSYSSGSSGANVLTF.